This T cell receptor beta chain was observed in a study of T cell repertoires in cytomegalovirus infection. For the study at large: Matching HLA type and CMV infection were both indicated by public TCR beta signatures.

In TCRdb, the reads were re-called with MiXCR into one record per CDR3 protein. Of about 5,500 distinct CDR3 sequences listed, around 52% are singletons. Notes on the study in general: There were carriers of CMV plus the relevant HLA, and cumulative public TCR beta family frequency identified them.

CDR1 is SGHAT, CDR2 FQNNGV, per germline. Trimming shortened V by 2 bases and J by 5 bases, and 9 bases separated the two germline ends. The CDR3 loop spans 13 amino acids. About this clonotype: What it binds is unknown.

This receptor was obtained from a human donor in good health (CMV status not recorded). Some clones in this sample may be carry-over from other donors' samples. Specimen: PBMCs, sequenced either directly or after in vitro stimulation (not recorded which). The genes are TRBV11-2 and TRBJ1-1, with D unresolved. For the CDR3, the DNA is TGTGCCAGCAGCTTATTGGGAGGGACTGAAGCTTTCTTT. Protein: CASSLLGGTEAFF.